A single sample is the source of the 31 T cell receptor beta chains below, sequenced in a study of cytomegalovirus exposure and HLA in healthy donors (dated by TCRdb to the late 2010s). Library method: the immunoSEQ multiplex PCR assay. The multiplex PCR relied on a mix of 60 forward primers for TCR Vbeta segments and 13 reverse primers for TCR Jbeta segments. Drawn from immuneACCESS, this table holds only the in-frame rearrangements with V and J called that TCRdb kept. Clones are partly lost; checked studies trace under half to an unresolved V gene and leave the rest unexplained. In this sample the table shows some 140,000 clones, roughly three quarters of which occur a single time. 1.5% of the sample comes from the top ten. Sample: PBMCs. Source of these receptors: a woman under 30 in good health and CMV-seronegative.

The gene calls are TRBV5-6 and TRBJ2-1; D is undetermined. This CDR3 has 12 residues. Per germline, CDR1 SGHDT and CDR2 YYEEEE. V shed 1 base and J shed 9 bases, with 8 bases lying between them. CDR3 sequence: CASSLSIVEQFF. The CDR3 nucleotides are TGTGCCAGCAGCTTGTCTATCGTTGAGCAGTTCTTC. Combining the CDR3 with reference TRBV5-6 and TRBJ2-1 gives the whole variable domain DAGVTQSPTHLIKTRGQQVTLRCSPKSGHDTVSWYQQALGQGPQFIFQYYEEEERQRGNFPDRFSGHQFPNYSSELNVNALLLGDSALYLCASSLSIVEQFFGPGTRLTVL.

The V and J genes are TRBV30 and TRBJ2-7; 10 nucleotides match TRBD2. The V gene's germline CDR1 is GTSNPN and CDR2 SVGIG (reference sequence). The CDR3 is made up of 13 amino acids. V lost 8 bases and J lost 5; bases outside the gene matches: 9. This CDR3 reads CAGILAGVNEQYF. CDR3 DNA sequence: TGTGCCGGAATCCTAGCGGGAGTTAACGAGCAGTACTTC.

The V and J genes are TRBV30 and TRBJ2-3; 7 bases match TRBD2. This CDR3 region has 14 residues. V gave up 0 bases and J gave up 6 bases; unmatched junction bases: 6. Germline V gives CDR1 GTSNPN, CDR2 SVGIG (reference sequence). The CDR3 is CAWSVGGNADTQYF. The CDR3, as DNA: TGTGCCTGGAGTGTGGGGGGGAACGCCGATACGCAGTATTTT.

This clone was seen a single time. The V and J genes are TRBV29-1 and TRBJ2-5; D remains unclear. The length of the CDR3 is 12 residues. V lost 4 bases and J 11 bases, leaving 17 bases between the germline ends. From germline, CDR1 is SQVTM and CDR2 ANQGSEA. The CDR3 nucleotides are TGCAGCGTTGTTGGTATCAGGTTAACACAGTACTTC. It is translated as CSVVGIRLTQYF.

The gene calls are TRBV25-1 and TRBJ2-3; unclear D gene. Germline V gene sequence: CDR1 MGHDK, CDR2 SYGVNS. The V and J ends lost 3 bases and 2 bases respectively, with 9 bases between them. This CDR3 comprises 14 residues. Written as DNA, the CDR3 is TGTGCCAGCAGTGACGAGGCAAACACAGATACGCAGTATTTT. This encodes CASSDEANTDTQYF.

The chain links TRBV5-4 to TRBJ2-1; TRBD1 is a possible D gene (7 bases). V was cut by 4 bases and J by 0 bases, with 14 bases left in between. In germline, CDR1 is SGHNT, CDR2 YYREEE (reference sequence). This CDR3 spans 16 amino acids. The CDR3 region has the DNA TGTGCCAGCAGCCAGGGGGGAGACAGCTCCTACAATGAGCAGTTCTTC. Protein: CASSQGGDSSYNEQFF.

The chain is built from TRBV15 and TRBJ2-4; 8 bases agree with TRBD1. This CDR3 has 16 amino acids. CDR1 is LNHNV and CDR2 is YYDKDF in the germline V gene (reference sequence). The J segment lost 7 bases and the V segment lost 1 base, leaving 9 bases of the junction unmatched. CDR3: CATSRGPLDRGNIQYF. DNA of the CDR3: TGTGCCACCAGCAGAGGCCCCCTAGACAGGGGCAACATTCAGTACTTC.

The genes are TRBV29-1 and TRBJ1-1; perhaps TRBD1 as D (6 bases). This CDR3 is 14 amino acids long. In germline, CDR1 is SQVTM, CDR2 ANQGSEA. V dropped 5 bases and J dropped 0 bases, with 13 bases sitting between them. CDR3 residues: CSVIPGQMNTEAFF. Written as DNA, the CDR3 is TGCAGCGTTATCCCAGGACAGATGAACACTGAAGCTTTCTTT.

The V gene is TRBV7-6, the J gene TRBJ1-1; no firm D call. Germline V lookup: CDR1 SGHVS, CDR2 FNYEAQ. The CDR3 is 15 amino acids. V dropped 3 bases and J dropped 1 base, with 12 bases sitting between them. CDR3 DNA sequence: TGTGCCAGCAGCTTCAACAGAGACGGGAACACTGAAGCTTTCTTT. Translated: CASSFNRDGNTEAFF.

The rearrangement links TRBV29-1 to TRBJ2-3, with TRBD2 identical over 8 bases. The CDR3 is 16 residues long. Trimming cost V 5 bases and J 2 bases; bases outside gene matches: 12. Per the germline V gene, CDR1 is SQVTM and CDR2 is ANQGSEA. In nucleotides, the CDR3 is TGCAGCGTTCGGGGCGGATTAGCGGGGTCCACAGATACGCAGTATTTT. Encoded protein: CSVRGGLAGSTDTQYF.

J is TRBJ2-1 and V is TRBV27; no clear D gene. Trimming pared 5 bases from V and 0 bases from J, leaving 11 bases between. CDR1 and CDR2 from the germline V gene are MNHEY and SMNVEV (reference sequence). This CDR3 is 15 amino acids long. Written as DNA, the CDR3 is TGTGCCAGCAGTCCTCTGGGCAGCTCCTACAATGAGCAGTTCTTC. Amino acid sequence: CASSPLGSSYNEQFF.

The chain recombines TRBV6-1 with TRBJ1-6; possibly TRBD1 for D (6 bases). V was shortened by 5 bases and J by 7 bases, with 12 bases between the two germline ends. The germline CDR1 and CDR2 sequences are MNHNS and SASEGT. This CDR3 has 14 amino acids. The CDR3 DNA reads as TGTGCCAGCAGTTCACAGGGAGGGAATTCACCCCTCCACTTT. Protein product: CASSSQGGNSPLHF.

CDR3 in DNA: TGTGCCTGGAGTGTACCCGGGGGTGGCTACACCTTC. It specifies CAWSVPGGGYTF. V gene TRBV30 combines with J gene TRBJ1-2; TRBD1 might be the D (5 bases). Trimming shortened V by 0 bases and J by 7 bases, and 9 bases separated the two germline ends. This CDR3 has 12 amino acids. Germline lookup yields CDR1 GTSNPN and CDR2 SVGIG (reference sequence).

The chain joins TRBV25-1 to TRBJ1-3; possibly TRBD1 for D (6 bases). V was clipped by 4 bases and J by 4 bases, with 17 bases between them. The CDR3 extends over 16 amino acids. CDR1 is MGHDK, CDR2 SYGVNS, per germline. The CDR3 spells CASSANGQIGGNTIYF. CDR3 DNA: TGTGCCAGCAGTGCGAATGGACAGATTGGAGGAAACACCATATATTTT.

J is TRBJ2-5 and V is TRBV6-1, with 10 positions matching TRBD1. Trimming at V came to 10 bases and at J to 5 bases, leaving 13 bases not matched to a gene. Germline assignment: CDR1 MNHNS and CDR2 SASEGT. The CDR3 contains 15 residues. In nucleotides, the CDR3 is TGTGCCACTGGGAGGGGGACAGGGGCGTGGGAGACCCAGTACTTC. Its protein is CATGRGTGAWETQYF.

CDR3 sequence (DNA): TGTGCCAGCGGGCCCCTACGTGGTACAGATACGCAGTATTTT. It is translated as CASGPLRGTDTQYF. The J gene is TRBJ2-3, the V gene TRBV6-5; unclear D gene. The germline gives CDR1 MNHEY, CDR2 SVGAGI. The length of the CDR3 is 14 residues. V was pared by 8 bases and J by 3 bases, with 15 bases between.

This chain links TRBV18 with TRBJ2-3; 13 bases are shared with TRBD2. The CDR3 is 16 amino acids. The ends lost 4 bases at V and 0 bases at J; junction bases unmatched: 1. Germline values: CDR1 KGHSH, CDR2 LQKENI. DNA for the CDR3: TGTGCCAGCTCACGGGGACTAGCGGGGAGCACAGATACGCAGTATTTT. It translates to CASSRGLAGSTDTQYF.

This chain uses TRBV7-8 with TRBJ1-4; tentatively, D is TRBD1 (6 bases). V dropped 1 base and J dropped 0 bases, with 12 bases sitting between them. This CDR3 has 17 residues. Germline V gives CDR1 SGHVS, CDR2 FQNEAQ. CDR3 residues: CASSLGGGIPTNEKLFF. As DNA, the CDR3 is TGTGCCAGCAGCTTAGGAGGGGGAATCCCAACTAATGAAAAACTGTTTTTT.

By share of the sample, this clone is medium-sized. The V call is TRBV6-1, the J call TRBJ2-7; 9 bases align to TRBD1. Germline values: CDR1 MNHNS, CDR2 SASEGT. The CDR3 covers 15 residues. The trim removed 2 bases at V and 0 bases at J, leaving 2 bases unmatched. CDR3 region: CASSEKTGGSYEQYF. The CDR3 nucleotides read TGTGCCAGCAGTGAAAAGACAGGGGGCTCCTACGAGCAGTACTTC.

J is TRBJ2-7 and V is TRBV7-6; D is undetermined. This CDR3 is built from 15 residues. Germline CDR1 and CDR2: SGHVS and FNYEAQ. Deletions cut 5 bases from V and 6 bases from J, with 20 bases between. CDR3 loop: CASSKPYGKSGEQYF. The CDR3 bases are TGTGCCAGCAGCAAGCCCTACGGCAAATCAGGCGAGCAGTACTTC.

The chain employs TRBV19 and TRBJ2-7; 10 bases map to TRBD2. This CDR3 comprises 17 residues. V was clipped by 10 bases and J by 4 bases; unmatched bases: 19. Germline CDR1 LNHDA, CDR2 SQIVND (reference sequence). CDR3 coding DNA: TGTGCCACCGCCTCCGGTGCTAGCGGGAGTGATAGGTACGAGCAGTACTTC. It encodes CATASGASGSDRYEQYF. Combining the CDR3 with reference TRBV19 and TRBJ2-7 gives the whole variable domain DGGITQSPKYLFRKEGQNVTLSCEQNLNHDAMYWYRQDPGQGLRLIYYSQIVNDFQKGDIAEGYSVSREKKESFPLTVTSAQKNPTAFYLCATASGASGSDRYEQYFGPGTRLTVT.

The chain carries TRBV7-8 and TRBJ1-4; the D is unclear. Germline CDR1 is SGHVS and CDR2 is FQNEAQ. V lost 5 bases and J 8 bases, leaving 18 bases between the germline ends. The CDR3 is 15 amino acids. CDR3 sequence reads: CASSAPPPGGEKLFF. The DNA for the CDR3 is TGTGCCAGCAGCGCGCCTCCCCCCGGAGGGGAAAAACTGTTTTTT.

The rearrangement links TRBV27 to TRBJ2-4, with D tentatively TRBD1 (6 bases). Germline CDR1 is MNHEY and CDR2 is SMNVEV (reference sequence). V was trimmed by 4 bases and J by 8 bases, leaving 21 bases between them. This CDR3 has 16 amino acids. The CDR3 nucleotides read TGTGCCAGCAGTTCCCGGTCCAGGGGCGTGGTAGACATTCAGTACTTC. It codes for CASSSRSRGVVDIQYF.

The rearrangement joins TRBV2 to TRBJ2-1, with 9 bases lining up with TRBD1. V trimming: 6 bases; J trimming: 13 bases; junction bases outside the gene matches: 1. The germline CDR1 and CDR2 sequences are SNHLY and FYNNEI. The CDR3 loop spans 10 amino acids. CDR3 nucleotides: TGTGCCAGCAGGGGACAGGGACAGTTCTTC. This codes for CASRGQGQFF.

The J gene is TRBJ2-2, the V gene TRBV15; tentative D call: TRBD2 (6 bases). Trimming stripped 3 bases from V and 6 bases from J, with 11 bases between. Per the germline V gene, CDR1 is LNHNV and CDR2 is YYDKDF (reference sequence). The CDR3 has 14 amino acids. CDR3 nucleotide sequence: TGTGCCACCAGCAGGGTAACTAGCTCCGGGGAGCTGTTTTTT. Protein product: CATSRVTSSGELFF.

The rearrangement uses TRBV5-1 and TRBJ2-5; a possible D gene is TRBD2 (6 bases). Per the germline V gene, CDR1 is SGHRS and CDR2 is YFSETQ. This CDR3 comprises 16 residues. V was pared by 2 bases and J by 1 base, with 15 bases between. The CDR3 nucleotides read TGCGCCAGCAGCTTTGGGGGGAGACCGCTCCAAGAGACCCAGTACTTC. Translation gives CASSFGGRPLQETQYF.

The CDR3 DNA reads as TGTGCCAGCAGTTACCTACTAGCTAGGGAGCAGTTCTTC. It yields the protein CASSYLLAREQFF. The J gene is TRBJ2-1, the V gene TRBV6-5; the D gene is possibly TRBD2 (6 bases). V gave up 2 bases and J gave up 10 bases, with 12 bases separating them. The CDR3 has 13 residues. CDR1 MNHEY and CDR2 SVGAGI come from the germline V gene.

V usage is TRBV4-2 and J usage is TRBJ2-3; 9 nucleotides align to TRBD2. V lost 1 base and J lost 1; bases outside the gene matches: 9. Germline-derived CDR1 and CDR2 are LGHNA and YNFKEQ. This CDR3 region has 18 residues. The CDR3 DNA is TGTGCCAGCAGCCAAGCTTGGGCTAGCGGGGCCCGCACAGATACGCAGTATTTT. Its protein product is CASSQAWASGARTDTQYF.

Only one count was recorded for this clone. The gene calls are TRBV14 and TRBJ1-3; TRBD1 aligns across 8 bases. Germline V gene lookup returns CDR1 SGHDN and CDR2 FVKESK. The CDR3 sequence is 15 residues long. The junction had 5 bases not matched to a gene; V was cut back by 4 bases and J by 3 bases. CDR3 sequence (DNA): TGTGCCAGCAGCCTTAGGACAGGGCTTGGAAACACCATATATTTT. Translated, it gives CASSLRTGLGNTIYF.

The rearrangement links TRBV5-1 to TRBJ2-7; tentatively, D is TRBD2 (6 bases). Per the germline V gene, CDR1 is SGHRS and CDR2 is YFSETQ. CDR3 length: 14 amino acids. V lost 4 bases and J lost 3, with 14 bases in between. Written as DNA, the CDR3 is TGCGCCAGCAGCAAGGCCGGGGGAAGCTACGAGCAGTACTTC. This translates into CASSKAGGSYEQYF.

The chain uses TRBV30 and TRBJ1-2; 10 positions match TRBD1. Germline CDR1 is GTSNPN and CDR2 is SVGIG (reference sequence). This CDR3 has 17 residues. Trimming at V came to 2 bases and at J to 7 bases, leaving 16 bases not matched to a gene. CDR3 coding DNA: TGTGCCTGGAGTACCACCCCTGGGATGGACAGGGGGGGTGGCTACACCTTC. Translating it yields CAWSTTPGMDRGGGYTF.